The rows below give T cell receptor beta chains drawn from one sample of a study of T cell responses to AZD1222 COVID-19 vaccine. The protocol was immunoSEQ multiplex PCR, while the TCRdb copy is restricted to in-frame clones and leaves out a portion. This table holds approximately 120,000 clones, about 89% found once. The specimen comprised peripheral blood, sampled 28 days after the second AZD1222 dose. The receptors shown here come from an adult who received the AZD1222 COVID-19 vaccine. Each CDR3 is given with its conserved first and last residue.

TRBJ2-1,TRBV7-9,CASSSRGSSYNEQFF
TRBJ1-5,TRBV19,CASSIEGGQPQHF
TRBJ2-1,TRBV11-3,CASSSSSGTYNEQFF
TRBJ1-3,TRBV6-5,CASRGGATSGNTIYF
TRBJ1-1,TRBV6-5,CASTSRMGLAEAFF
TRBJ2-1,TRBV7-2,CASSLRDRGLNEQFF
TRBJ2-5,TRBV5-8,CASSWGTGPPQETQYF
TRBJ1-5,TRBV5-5,CASSPWVGVNQPQHF
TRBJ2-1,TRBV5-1,CASSFTYNEQFF
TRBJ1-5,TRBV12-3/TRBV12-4,CASSLHSNQPQHF
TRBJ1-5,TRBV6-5,CASSYSGPTATQPQHF
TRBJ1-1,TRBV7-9,CASRQGVRNTEAFF
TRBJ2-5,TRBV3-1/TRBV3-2,CASSAGRGVGETQYF
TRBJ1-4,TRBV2,CASITTPPREKLFF
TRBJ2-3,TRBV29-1,CSVGGLLAGVGDTQYF
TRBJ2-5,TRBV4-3,CASSVDRTQETQYF
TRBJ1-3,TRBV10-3,CAISHSQTGNTIYF
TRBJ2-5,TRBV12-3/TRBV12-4,CASSLQVWETQYF
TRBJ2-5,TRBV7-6,CASSLGALTGIHETQYF
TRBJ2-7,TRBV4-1,CASSQFLQGSEQYF
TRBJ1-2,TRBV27,CASSAGRTYGYTF
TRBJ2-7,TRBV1,CTSSHFPGTASSYEQYF
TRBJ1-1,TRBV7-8,CASSWTENTEAFF
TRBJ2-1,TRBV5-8,CASSQVGGSYNEQFF
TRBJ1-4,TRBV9,CASSVGQGAEKLFF
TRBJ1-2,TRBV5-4,CASSLAAGSKMGYTF